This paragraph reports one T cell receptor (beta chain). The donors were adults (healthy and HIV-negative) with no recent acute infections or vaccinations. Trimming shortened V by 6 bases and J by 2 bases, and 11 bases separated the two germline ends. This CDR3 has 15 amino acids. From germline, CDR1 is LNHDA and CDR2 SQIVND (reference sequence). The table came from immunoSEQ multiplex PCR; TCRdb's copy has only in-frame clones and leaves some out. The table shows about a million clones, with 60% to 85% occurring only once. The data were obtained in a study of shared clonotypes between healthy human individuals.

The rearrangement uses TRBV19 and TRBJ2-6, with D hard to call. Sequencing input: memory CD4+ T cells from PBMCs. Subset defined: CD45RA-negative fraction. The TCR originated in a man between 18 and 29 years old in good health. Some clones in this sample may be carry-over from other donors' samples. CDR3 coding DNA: TGTGCCAGTAGAATCCCCGGCGCTGGGGCCAACGTCCTGACTTTC. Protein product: CASRIPGAGANVLTF.